Listed below are T cell receptor beta chains from one sample, sequenced in a study of beta chain features in type 1 diabetes. Only in-frame clones appear in the TCRdb table, and some are missing; sequencing was by immunoSEQ multiplex PCR. Altogether tens of thousands of clones are present, almost 50% being singletons, with the ten largest covering about 0.7%. Sequenced input: central memory CD4+ T cells from blood. Receptor source: a man aged 25-40 years with type 1 diabetes. Both conserved end residues are part of each CDR3.

j_call | cdr3_length | v_call | cdr3_aa
TRBJ1-1 | 13 | TRBV7-7 | CASSADRDTEAFF
TRBJ2-1 | 14 | TRBV15 | CATSRESQYHEQFF
TRBJ2-1 | 15 | TRBV11-2 | CASSLDPGEGHEQFF
TRBJ2-2 | 15 | TRBV18 | CASSPSTANTGELFF
TRBJ1-5 | 12 | TRBV30 | CAWRRPGGSQHF
TRBJ2-1 | 14 | TRBV5-5 | CASSLGRLVPGQFF
TRBJ2-3 | 15 | TRBV7-2 | CASSARGDSTDTQYF
TRBJ2-7 | 15 | TRBV5-1 | CASSLGTGGAEEQYF
TRBJ1-1 | 14 | TRBV5-5 | CASSLGLGRAEAFF
TRBJ1-2 | 13 | TRBV2 | CASRDRGPYGYTF
TRBJ2-1 | 15 | TRBV5-4 | CASSPYRGTGDEQFF
TRBJ2-7 | 17 | TRBV14 | CASSQATYVGHANEQYF
TRBJ1-6 | 14 | TRBV6-1 | CASSELTENSPLHF
TRBJ2-7 | 16 | TRBV7-2 | CASSPSLAGGDYEQYF
TRBJ1-2 | 13 | TRBV5-4 | CASSPRTNYGYTF
TRBJ2-1 | 12 | TRBV2 | CAGNRVLHEQFF
TRBJ2-3 | 16 | TRBV19 | CASSATGGTRTDTQYF
TRBJ2-2 | 18 | TRBV9 | CASSVVPSGGPGAGELFF
TRBJ2-1 | 14 | TRBV12-5 | CASGLYPGLYEQFF
TRBJ2-3 | 14 | TRBV7-9 | CASSFTYAGDTQYF
TRBJ2-1 | 14 | TRBV9 | CASSGGALINEQFF
TRBJ1-1 | 13 | TRBV25-1 | CASSGQGNTEAFF
TRBJ1-6 | 17 | TRBV12-5 | CASGPSQGASGNSPLHF
TRBJ1-4 | 14 | TRBV7-9 | CASSYQGADEKLFF
TRBJ2-7 | 12 | TRBV6-6 | CASRGTGEEQYF
TRBJ2-3 | 14 | TRBV7-6 | CASSPQGASDTQYF
TRBJ2-6 | 16 | TRBV4-2 | CASRAGETSGASVLTF
TRBJ2-1 | 17 | TRBV4-2 | CASSQGGRGLEYNEQFF
TRBJ2-5 | 16 | TRBV19 | CASGRRTGGLAETQYF
TRBJ1-1 | 15 | TRBV7-9 | CASSLALPRRTEAFF
TRBJ2-1 | 14 | TRBV19 | CASTPGGAYNEQFF
TRBJ2-3 | 16 | TRBV19 | CASSRTGAGGVYTQYF
TRBJ1-2 | 16 | TRBV7-9 | CASNLLLDRTNYGYTF
TRBJ2-7 | 11 | TRBV6-1 | CASTGYDEQYF
TRBJ1-1 | 15 | TRBV18 | CASSPRGRGSTEAFF
TRBJ2-1 | 16 | TRBV7-9 | CASSLKEGAGGYEQFF
TRBJ2-3 | 16 | TRBV9 | CASSLSGAGGVNTQYF
TRBJ2-1 | 14 | TRBV6-1 | CASSGSGRPGEQFF
TRBJ2-1 | 14 | TRBV11-3 | CASSLILAGNEQFF
TRBJ2-6 | 19 | TRBV27 | CASSLITGGGWSGANVLTF
TRBJ2-3 | 16 | TRBV4-1 | CASSQDIGEGTDTQYF
TRBJ1-1 | 13 | TRBV19 | CASRRQGNTEAFF
TRBJ2-2 | 14 | TRBV5-6 | CASSLATGVGELFF
TRBJ2-5 | 15 | TRBV5-4 | CASRVGTGGLETQYF
TRBJ1-1 | 16 | TRBV19 | CASRAVLLTGTTEAFF
TRBJ2-3 | 19 | TRBV29-1 | CSVEKRTLTSGGSTDTQYF
TRBJ2-5 | 16 | TRBV4-1 | CASSQDLGLVTKTQYF
TRBJ2-3 | 13 | TRBV10-3 | CAISVEGLDTQYF
TRBJ2-7 | 15 | TRBV28 | CASSRGSTGTYEQYF
TRBJ2-5 | 14 | TRBV2 | CASSERQGGETQYF
TRBJ2-3 | 13 | TRBV19 | CASSEGAGDTQYF
TRBJ1-4 | 14 | TRBV6-1 | CASSQNRVEEKLFF
TRBJ2-5 | 14 | TRBV6-6 | CATGLGTGLETQYF